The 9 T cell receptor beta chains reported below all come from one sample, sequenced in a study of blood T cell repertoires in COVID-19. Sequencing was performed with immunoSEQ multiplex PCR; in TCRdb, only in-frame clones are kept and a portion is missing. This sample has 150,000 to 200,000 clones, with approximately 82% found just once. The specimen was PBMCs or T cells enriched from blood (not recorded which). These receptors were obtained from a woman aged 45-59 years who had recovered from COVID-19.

This chain's CDR3 is CASSSGLFTGELFF. DNA of the CDR3: TGTGCCAGCAGTTCTGGACTATTCACCGGGGAGCTGTTTTTT. The V and J genes are TRBV28 and TRBJ2-2; TRBD2 might be the D (6 bases). CDR3 size: 14 residues. Germline V gene sequence: CDR1 MDHEN, CDR2 SYDVKM. Trimming took 4 bases from V and 4 from J, leaving 10 bases between them.

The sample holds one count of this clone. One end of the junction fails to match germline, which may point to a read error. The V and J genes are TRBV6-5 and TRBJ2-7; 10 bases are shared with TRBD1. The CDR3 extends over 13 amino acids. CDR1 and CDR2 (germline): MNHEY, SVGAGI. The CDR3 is CASTQGRDRGFHF. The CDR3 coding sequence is TGTGCCAGCACCCAGGGCCGGGACAGGGGATTTCACTTC.

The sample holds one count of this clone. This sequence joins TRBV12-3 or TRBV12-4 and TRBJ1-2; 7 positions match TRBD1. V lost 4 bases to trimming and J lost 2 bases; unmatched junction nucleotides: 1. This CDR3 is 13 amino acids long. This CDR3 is CASSSQGNYGYTF. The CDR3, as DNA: TGTGCCAGCAGTTCACAGGGGAACTATGGCTACACCTTC.

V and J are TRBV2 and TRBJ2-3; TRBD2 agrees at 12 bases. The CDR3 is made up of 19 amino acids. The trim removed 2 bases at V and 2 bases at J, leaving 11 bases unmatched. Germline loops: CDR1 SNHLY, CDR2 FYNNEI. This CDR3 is CASSETPRRLAGVTDTQYF. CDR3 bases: TGTGCCAGCAGTGAAACCCCTCGCCGACTAGCGGGAGTCACAGATACGCAGTATTTT.

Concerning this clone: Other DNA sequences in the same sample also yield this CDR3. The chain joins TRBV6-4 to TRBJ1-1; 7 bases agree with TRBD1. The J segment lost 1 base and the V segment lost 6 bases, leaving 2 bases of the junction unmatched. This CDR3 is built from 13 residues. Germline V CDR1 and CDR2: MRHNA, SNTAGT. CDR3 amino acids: CASRRTGNTEAFF. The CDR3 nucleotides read TGTGCCAGCAGAAGGACAGGGAACACTGAAGCTTTCTTT.

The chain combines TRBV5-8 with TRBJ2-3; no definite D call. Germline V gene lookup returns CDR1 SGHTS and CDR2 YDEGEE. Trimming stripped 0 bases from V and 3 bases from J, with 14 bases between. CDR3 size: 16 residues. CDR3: CASSLGWLSRTDTQYF. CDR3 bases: TGTGCCAGCAGCTTGGGGTGGCTCTCTAGGACAGATACGCAGTATTTT.

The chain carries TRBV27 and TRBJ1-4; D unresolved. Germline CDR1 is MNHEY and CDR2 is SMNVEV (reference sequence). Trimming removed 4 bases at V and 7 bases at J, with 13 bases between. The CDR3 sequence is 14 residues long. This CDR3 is CASSSSDWSEKLFF. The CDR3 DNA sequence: TGTGCCAGCAGTTCCTCGGACTGGAGTGAAAAACTGTTTTTT.

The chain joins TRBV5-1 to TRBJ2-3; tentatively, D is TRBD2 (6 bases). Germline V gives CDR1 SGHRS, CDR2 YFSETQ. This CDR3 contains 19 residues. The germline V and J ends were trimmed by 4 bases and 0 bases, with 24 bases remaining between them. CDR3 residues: CASSPEGLAIFSSTDTQYF. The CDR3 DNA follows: TGCGCCAGCAGCCCTGAGGGGCTAGCGATCTTCTCTAGCACAGATACGCAGTATTTT.

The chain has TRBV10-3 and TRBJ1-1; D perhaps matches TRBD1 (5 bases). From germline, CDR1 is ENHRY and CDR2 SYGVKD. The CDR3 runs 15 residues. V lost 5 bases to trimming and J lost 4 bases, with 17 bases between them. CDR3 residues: CAISPGGGESTEAFF. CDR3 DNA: TGTGCCATCAGTCCAGGCGGGGGGGAGAGCACTGAAGCTTTCTTT.